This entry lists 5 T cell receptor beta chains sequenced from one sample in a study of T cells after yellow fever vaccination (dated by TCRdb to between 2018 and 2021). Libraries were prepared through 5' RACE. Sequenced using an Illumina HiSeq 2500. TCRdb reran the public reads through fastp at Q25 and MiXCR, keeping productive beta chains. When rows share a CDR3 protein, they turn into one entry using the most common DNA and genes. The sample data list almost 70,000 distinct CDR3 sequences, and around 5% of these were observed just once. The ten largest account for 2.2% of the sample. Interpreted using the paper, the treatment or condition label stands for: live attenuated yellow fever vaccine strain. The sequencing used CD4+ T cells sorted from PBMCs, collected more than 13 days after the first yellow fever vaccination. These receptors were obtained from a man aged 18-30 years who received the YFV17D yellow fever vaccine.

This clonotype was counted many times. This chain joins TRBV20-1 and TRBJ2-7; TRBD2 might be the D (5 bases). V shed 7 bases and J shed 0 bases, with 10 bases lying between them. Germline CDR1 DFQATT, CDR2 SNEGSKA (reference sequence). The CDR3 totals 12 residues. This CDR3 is CSVRENSYEQYF. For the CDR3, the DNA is TGCAGTGTCCGGGAAAACTCCTACGAGCAGTACTTC.

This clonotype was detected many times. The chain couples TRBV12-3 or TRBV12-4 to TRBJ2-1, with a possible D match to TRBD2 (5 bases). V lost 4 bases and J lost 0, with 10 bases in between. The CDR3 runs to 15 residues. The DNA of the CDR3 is TGTGCCAGCAGTTACACCGGGAACTCCTACAATGAGCAGTTCTTC. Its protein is CASSYTGNSYNEQFF.

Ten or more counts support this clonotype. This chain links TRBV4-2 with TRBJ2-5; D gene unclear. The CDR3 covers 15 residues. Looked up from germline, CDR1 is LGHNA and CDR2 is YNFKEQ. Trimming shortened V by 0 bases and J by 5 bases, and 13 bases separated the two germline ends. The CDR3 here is CASSQDPLRMETQYF. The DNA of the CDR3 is TGTGCCAGCAGCCAAGATCCCCTCCGGATGGAGACCCAGTACTTC.

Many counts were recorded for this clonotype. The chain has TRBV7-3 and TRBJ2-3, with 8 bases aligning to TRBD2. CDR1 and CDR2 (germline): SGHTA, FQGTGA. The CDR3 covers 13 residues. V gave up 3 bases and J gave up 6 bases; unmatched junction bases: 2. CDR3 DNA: TGTGCCAGCAGCTTCGGGGGGGCGGATACGCAGTATTTT. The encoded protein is CASSFGGADTQYF.

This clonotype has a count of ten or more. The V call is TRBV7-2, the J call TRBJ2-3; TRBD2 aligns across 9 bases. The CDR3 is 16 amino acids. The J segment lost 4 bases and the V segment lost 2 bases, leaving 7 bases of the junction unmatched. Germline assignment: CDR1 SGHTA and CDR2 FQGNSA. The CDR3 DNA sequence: TGTGCCAGCAGCTTAACGCGGGGGGGCCCGGCAGATACGCAGTATTTT. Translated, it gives CASSLTRGGPADTQYF.